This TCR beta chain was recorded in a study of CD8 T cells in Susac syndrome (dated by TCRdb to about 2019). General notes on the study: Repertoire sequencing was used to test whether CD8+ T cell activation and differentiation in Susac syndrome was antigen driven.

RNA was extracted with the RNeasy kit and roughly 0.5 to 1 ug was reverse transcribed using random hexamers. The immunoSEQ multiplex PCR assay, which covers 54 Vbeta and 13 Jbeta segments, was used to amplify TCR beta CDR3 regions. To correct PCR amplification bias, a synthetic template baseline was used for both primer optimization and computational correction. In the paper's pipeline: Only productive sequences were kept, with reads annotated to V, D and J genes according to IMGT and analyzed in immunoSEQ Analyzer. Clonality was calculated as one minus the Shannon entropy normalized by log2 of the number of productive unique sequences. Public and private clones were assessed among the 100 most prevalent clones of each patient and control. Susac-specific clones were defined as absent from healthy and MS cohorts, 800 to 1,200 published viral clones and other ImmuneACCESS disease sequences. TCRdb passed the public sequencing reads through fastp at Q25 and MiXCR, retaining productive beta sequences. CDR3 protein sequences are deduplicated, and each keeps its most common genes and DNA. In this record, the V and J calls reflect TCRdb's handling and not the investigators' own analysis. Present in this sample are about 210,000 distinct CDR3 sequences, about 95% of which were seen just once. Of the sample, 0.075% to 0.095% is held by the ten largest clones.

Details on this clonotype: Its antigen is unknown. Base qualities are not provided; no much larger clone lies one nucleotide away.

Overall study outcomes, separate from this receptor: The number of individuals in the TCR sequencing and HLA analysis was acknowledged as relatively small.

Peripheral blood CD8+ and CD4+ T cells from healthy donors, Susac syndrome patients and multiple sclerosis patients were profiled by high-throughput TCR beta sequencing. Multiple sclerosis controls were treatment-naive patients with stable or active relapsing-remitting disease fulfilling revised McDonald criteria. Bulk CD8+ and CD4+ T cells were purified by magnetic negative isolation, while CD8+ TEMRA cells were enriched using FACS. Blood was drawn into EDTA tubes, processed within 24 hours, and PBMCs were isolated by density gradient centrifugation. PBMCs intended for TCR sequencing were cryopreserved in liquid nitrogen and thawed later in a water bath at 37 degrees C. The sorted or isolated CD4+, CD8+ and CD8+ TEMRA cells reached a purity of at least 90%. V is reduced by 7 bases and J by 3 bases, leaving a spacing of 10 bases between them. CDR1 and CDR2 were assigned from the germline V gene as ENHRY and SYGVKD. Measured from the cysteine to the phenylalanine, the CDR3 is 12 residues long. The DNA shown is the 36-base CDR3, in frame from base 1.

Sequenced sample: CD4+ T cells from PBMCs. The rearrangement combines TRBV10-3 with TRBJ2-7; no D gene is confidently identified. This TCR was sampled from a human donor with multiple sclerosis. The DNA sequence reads TGTGCCATCATGGCAGAAGACTACGAGCAGTACTTC. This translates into CAIMAEDYEQYF.